The rows below give T cell receptor beta chains drawn from one sample of a study of T cells after posttransplantation cyclophosphamide. Some clones are missing from TCRdb's copy, which holds only in-frame ones; the method was immunoSEQ multiplex PCR. The table has fewer than 25,000 clones, 97% seen once. The sample was naive CD4+ T cells sorted from PBMCs. Every receptor here comes from a man aged 50 to 60 in good health, CMV-negative, and a related stem cell transplant donor. CDR3s include the opening cysteine and the closing phenylalanine or tryptophan. Fields, in order: clone size, J gene, V gene, D gene, CDR3 protein, CDR3 DNA. The D gene is left open where the match is weak. Only some rows state a clone size, as once, few, many or a class for expanded clones.

clone size: NA; J gene: TRBJ2-7; V gene: TRBV5-1; D gene: TRBD1; CDR3 protein: CASSSRDRGSEQYF; CDR3 DNA: TGCGCCAGCAGCTCCCGGGACAGGGGATCCGAGCAGTACTTC
clone size: NA; J gene: TRBJ2-7; V gene: TRBV4-1; D gene: TRBD1; CDR3 protein: CASSQTGGTGTYEQYF; CDR3 DNA: TGCGCCAGCAGCCAAACGGGTGGGACAGGTACCTACGAGCAGTACTTC
clone size: once; J gene: TRBJ2-1; V gene: TRBV11-3; D gene: NA; CDR3 protein: CASSDSSYNEQFF; CDR3 DNA: TGTGCCAGCAGCGATAGCAGTTACAATGAGCAGTTCTTC
clone size: NA; J gene: TRBJ2-1; V gene: TRBV10-2; D gene: NA; CDR3 protein: CASSAGTETGRMYNEQFF; CDR3 DNA: TGCGCCAGCAGTGCCGGGACAGAGACGGGGAGGATGTACAATGAGCAGTTCTTC
clone size: NA; J gene: TRBJ2-5; V gene: TRBV6-4; D gene: NA; CDR3 protein: CASSVGDQETQYF; CDR3 DNA: TGTGCCAGCAGTGTCGGGGACCAAGAGACCCAGTACTTC
clone size: NA; J gene: TRBJ2-7; V gene: TRBV6-5; D gene: TRBD2; CDR3 protein: CASSYWGAGGPGEQYF; CDR3 DNA: TGTGCCAGCAGTTACTGGGGAGCGGGAGGGCCGGGAGAGCAGTACTTC
clone size: NA; J gene: TRBJ2-1; V gene: TRBV13; D gene: NA; CDR3 protein: CASSLARGVLRRDEQFF; CDR3 DNA: TGTGCCAGCAGCTTAGCTAGGGGTGTCCTCCGGAGAGATGAGCAGTTCTTC
clone size: NA; J gene: TRBJ2-3; V gene: TRBV19; D gene: TRBD2; CDR3 protein: CASSPRPQRGFTDTQYF; CDR3 DNA: TGTGCCAGTAGTCCCCGTCCCCAGCGGGGGTTCACAGATACGCAGTATTTT
clone size: NA; J gene: TRBJ2-7; V gene: TRBV6-6; D gene: TRBD2; CDR3 protein: CASSFPLAGGSYEQYF; CDR3 DNA: TGTGCCAGCAGCTTCCCCCTAGCGGGAGGTTCCTACGAGCAGTACTTC
clone size: NA; J gene: TRBJ1-1; V gene: TRBV7-2; D gene: TRBD1; CDR3 protein: CASRPTGTNTEAFF; CDR3 DNA: TGTGCCAGCAGGCCGACAGGGACGAACACTGAAGCTTTCTTT
clone size: NA; J gene: TRBJ2-7; V gene: TRBV7-7; D gene: TRBD1; CDR3 protein: CASSIRQGLPYEQYF; CDR3 DNA: TGTGCTAGCAGCATAAGACAGGGTCTTCCCTACGAGCAGTACTTC
clone size: NA; J gene: TRBJ1-4; V gene: TRBV4-2; D gene: NA; CDR3 protein: CASSQVRETNEKLFF; CDR3 DNA: TGTGCCAGCAGCCAAGTTCGGGAGACCAATGAAAAACTGTTTTTT
clone size: NA; J gene: TRBJ2-2; V gene: TRBV5-4; D gene: NA; CDR3 protein: CASSLVAAGELFF; CDR3 DNA: TGTGCCAGCAGCTTGGTGGCGGCCGGGGAGCTGTTTTTT
clone size: NA; J gene: TRBJ1-1; V gene: TRBV7-9; D gene: TRBD1; CDR3 protein: CASSLYQGVTEAFF; CDR3 DNA: TGTGCCAGCAGCTTGTACCAGGGGGTAACTGAAGCTTTCTTT
clone size: NA; J gene: TRBJ1-1; V gene: TRBV7-8; D gene: NA; CDR3 protein: CASSPQDWNTEAFF; CDR3 DNA: TGTGCCAGCAGCCCACAGGATTGGAACACTGAAGCTTTCTTT
clone size: NA; J gene: TRBJ2-3; V gene: TRBV19; D gene: TRBD1; CDR3 protein: CASSQQGADTQYF; CDR3 DNA: TGTGCCAGTAGTCAACAGGGGGCAGATACGCAGTATTTT
clone size: NA; J gene: TRBJ2-4; V gene: TRBV9; D gene: NA; CDR3 protein: CASSVTSQNIQYF; CDR3 DNA: TGTGCCAGCAGCGTGACTAGTCAAAACATTCAGTACTTC
clone size: NA; J gene: TRBJ1-1; V gene: TRBV7-8; D gene: NA; CDR3 protein: CASSLARRGAFF; CDR3 DNA: TGTGCCAGCAGCTTAGCGCGTCGGGGAGCTTTCTTT
clone size: NA; J gene: TRBJ1-1; V gene: TRBV18; D gene: TRBD1; CDR3 protein: CASSPKTGVGTEAFF; CDR3 DNA: TGTGCCAGCTCACCCAAAACAGGGGTTGGAACTGAAGCTTTCTTT
clone size: NA; J gene: TRBJ1-6; V gene: TRBV7-2; D gene: TRBD1; CDR3 protein: CASSLVGQGYNSPLHF; CDR3 DNA: TGTGCCAGCAGCTTAGTCGGACAGGGGTATAATTCACCCCTCCACTTT
clone size: NA; J gene: TRBJ2-7; V gene: TRBV7-3; D gene: TRBD2; CDR3 protein: CASSPSMRGAGEQYF; CDR3 DNA: TGTGCCAGCAGCCCCTCCATGCGGGGGGCGGGCGAGCAGTACTTC
clone size: NA; J gene: TRBJ1-1; V gene: TRBV27; D gene: TRBD1; CDR3 protein: CASRVDRVRTEAFF; CDR3 DNA: TGTGCCAGCAGGGTGGACAGGGTTAGGACTGAAGCTTTCTTT
clone size: NA; J gene: TRBJ2-7; V gene: TRBV28; D gene: NA; CDR3 protein: CASRTGVSYEQYF; CDR3 DNA: TGTGCCAGCAGGACGGGAGTCTCCTACGAGCAGTACTTC
clone size: NA; J gene: TRBJ2-1; V gene: TRBV5-1; D gene: NA; CDR3 protein: CASSLIANSYNEQFF; CDR3 DNA: TGCGCCAGCAGCCTTATTGCCAATAGTTACAATGAGCAGTTCTTC
clone size: NA; J gene: TRBJ2-1; V gene: TRBV5-6; D gene: TRBD2; CDR3 protein: CASSPGLAVEQFF; CDR3 DNA: TGTGCCAGCAGCCCGGGACTAGCGGTTGAGCAGTTCTTC
clone size: NA; J gene: TRBJ2-5; V gene: TRBV6-6; D gene: NA; CDR3 protein: CASSYDYQETQYF; CDR3 DNA: TGTGCCAGCAGTTACGACTACCAAGAGACCCAGTACTTC
clone size: NA; J gene: TRBJ1-6; V gene: TRBV14; D gene: NA; CDR3 protein: CASSLTGYSSPLHF; CDR3 DNA: TGTGCCAGCAGCCTAACAGGGTACTCTTCACCCCTCCACTTT
clone size: NA; J gene: TRBJ2-7; V gene: TRBV7-2; D gene: TRBD1; CDR3 protein: CASSPGTGVSYEQYF; CDR3 DNA: TGTGCCAGCAGCCCCGGGACAGGGGTCTCCTACGAGCAGTACTTC
clone size: NA; J gene: TRBJ2-5; V gene: TRBV7-3; D gene: NA; CDR3 protein: CASSLRGEETQYF; CDR3 DNA: TGTGCCAGCAGCTTAAGGGGGGAAGAGACCCAGTACTTC
clone size: NA; J gene: TRBJ2-7; V gene: TRBV19; D gene: NA; CDR3 protein: CASSLPGEGQYF; CDR3 DNA: TGTGCCAGTAGTCTTCCAGGGGAAGGGCAGTACTTC
clone size: NA; J gene: TRBJ1-5; V gene: TRBV5-4; D gene: NA; CDR3 protein: CASSPKPDTGNQPQHF; CDR3 DNA: TGTGCCAGCAGCCCGAAGCCCGACACGGGCAATCAGCCCCAGCATTTT
clone size: NA; J gene: TRBJ2-1; V gene: TRBV27; D gene: TRBD2; CDR3 protein: CASRNSGRHYNEQFF; CDR3 DNA: TGTGCCAGCAGGAATAGCGGGAGGCACTACAATGAGCAGTTCTTC
clone size: once; J gene: TRBJ1-1; V gene: TRBV5-1; D gene: NA; CDR3 protein: CASSLSSGNTEAFF; CDR3 DNA: TGCGCCAGCAGCTTGTCGTCGGGGAACACTGAAGCTTTCTTT
clone size: NA; J gene: TRBJ2-1; V gene: TRBV10-3; D gene: TRBD1; CDR3 protein: CAISDETGGNEQFF; CDR3 DNA: TGTGCCATCAGTGACGAGACAGGGGGCAATGAGCAGTTCTTC
clone size: NA; J gene: TRBJ2-3; V gene: TRBV7-6; D gene: TRBD1; CDR3 protein: CASSLRGRGSTDTQYF; CDR3 DNA: TGTGCCAGCAGCCTCCGGGGCAGGGGGAGCACAGATACGCAGTATTTT
clone size: NA; J gene: TRBJ2-3; V gene: TRBV6-5; D gene: TRBD2; CDR3 protein: CASSPGLAGMQYF; CDR3 DNA: TGTGCCAGCAGTCCTGGACTAGCGGGTATGCAGTATTTT
clone size: NA; J gene: TRBJ2-1; V gene: TRBV6-5; D gene: TRBD2; CDR3 protein: CASSYAGGRSVLF; CDR3 DNA: TGTGCCAGCAGTTACGCGGGAGGTAGATCTGTCCTCTTC
clone size: NA; J gene: TRBJ2-1; V gene: TRBV12-5; D gene: TRBD2; CDR3 protein: CASGLVLAGAVNEQFF; CDR3 DNA: TGTGCTAGTGGTTTGGTACTAGCGGGGGCGGTCAATGAGCAGTTCTTC
clone size: NA; J gene: TRBJ2-5; V gene: TRBV6-6; D gene: TRBD2; CDR3 protein: CAGSSIAGNGETQYF; CDR3 DNA: TGTGCCGGCAGCAGTATAGCGGGTAATGGAGAGACCCAGTACTTC
clone size: NA; J gene: TRBJ1-1; V gene: TRBV30; D gene: NA; CDR3 protein: CACQARGAEAFF; CDR3 DNA: TGTGCCTGCCAAGCGCGGGGCGCCGAAGCTTTCTTT
clone size: NA; J gene: TRBJ2-3; V gene: TRBV15; D gene: TRBD2; CDR3 protein: CATSSLAGLNTGVTQYF; CDR3 DNA: TGTGCCACCAGCAGTCTAGCGGGGCTTAATACCGGGGTTACGCAGTATTTT
clone size: NA; J gene: TRBJ1-1; V gene: TRBV5-4; D gene: NA; CDR3 protein: CASSGRSGAGTEAFF; CDR3 DNA: TGTGCCAGCAGCGGACGAAGCGGGGCGGGCACTGAAGCTTTCTTT
clone size: NA; J gene: TRBJ2-2; V gene: TRBV18; D gene: NA; CDR3 protein: CASSPPGTNTGELFF; CDR3 DNA: TGTGCCAGCTCACCACCTGGCACGAACACCGGGGAGCTGTTTTTT
clone size: NA; J gene: TRBJ2-3; V gene: TRBV5-1; D gene: NA; CDR3 protein: CASSFYRPSTDTQYF; CDR3 DNA: TGCGCCAGCAGCTTTTACAGGCCGAGCACAGATACGCAGTATTTT
clone size: NA; J gene: TRBJ1-3; V gene: TRBV9; D gene: NA; CDR3 protein: CASSGSSGNTIYF; CDR3 DNA: TGTGCCAGCAGCGGGAGCTCTGGAAACACCATATATTTT